Listed below are T cell receptor beta chains from one sample, sequenced in a study of cytomegalovirus exposure and HLA in healthy donors. TCRdb keeps only in-frame clones here, not all; method: immunoSEQ multiplex PCR. The profile shows some 120,000 clones, roughly 78% of them singletons. Input material: PBMCs. Receptors originate from a man aged 25-40 years in good health and CMV-seropositive. Both conserved end residues are part of each CDR3. D genes are given only for firm matches. Expanded clones get a size class; other rows say once, few or many, or leave the size out.

j_call | clone_size | d_call | v_call | cdr3_nt | cdr3_aa
TRBJ2-7 | . | . | TRBV28 | TGTGCCAGCAGTTTTCCCACCTACGAGCAGTACTTC | CASSFPTYEQYF
TRBJ2-7 | few | TRBD2 | TRBV28 | TGTGCCAGCAGTTACCCTCTACCAAGGGACTACCATGCCTACTACGAGCAGTACTTC | CASSYPLPRDYHAYYEQYF
TRBJ2-1 | few | TRBD2 | TRBV5-1 | TGCGCCAGCAGCTTGGGATGGAGCGGGAGGGCCGTTGGTTCCTACAATGAGCAGTTCTTC | CASSLGWSGRAVGSYNEQFF
TRBJ2-7 | . | TRBD1 | TRBV27 | TGTGCCAGCAGTTCTATATGGGGGCAGGGACAGGGAGTGGGGTACGAGCAGTACTTC | CASSSIWGQGQGVGYEQYF
TRBJ2-5 | few | . | TRBV29-1 | TGCAGCGTTGAGGGTTACAGGGCATTCCAAGAGACCCAGTACTTC | CSVEGYRAFQETQYF
TRBJ1-1 | . | . | TRBV6-6 | TGTGCCAGCAGTTACCCGGCTGACGCCAGAGGCACTGAAGCTTTCTTT | CASSYPADARGTEAFF
TRBJ2-5 | once | TRBD1 | TRBV6-6 | TGTGCCAGCAGTTATTCCGACAGGGGCCAGACCCAGTACTTC | CASSYSDRGQTQYF
TRBJ2-1 | . | . | TRBV10-3 | TGTGCCATCAGTGAGAGGGGATCCCGACAGGCCATATTAAACAATGAGCAGTTCTTC | CAISERGSRQAILNNEQFF
TRBJ2-1 | . | TRBD2 | TRBV4-1 | TGCGCCAGCAGCCCAAGCGGGGGGGGAGCGGGAGAGCAGTTCTTC | CASSPSGGGAGEQFF
TRBJ2-3 | few | TRBD1 | TRBV19 | TGTGCCAGTAGTACCCCCGGCCAGGGGGCCAGCACAGATACGCAGTATTTT | CASSTPGQGASTDTQYF
TRBJ1-2 | . | . | TRBV12-1 | TGTGCCAGCAGCTCCACCGGGTATGGCTACACCTTC | CASSSTGYGYTF
TRBJ1-2 | . | TRBD1 | TRBV30 | TGTGCCTCACCAGGGGGCCCCCTCAATTGGGATGGCTACACCTTC | CASPGGPLNWDGYTF
TRBJ2-7 | once | TRBD2 | TRBV4-1 | TGCGCCACCTCCCGTCCCAGCGGGAGGCCCCATTGCGAGCAGTACTTC | CATSRPSGRPHCEQYF
TRBJ2-5 | . | . | TRBV14 | TGTGCCAGCAGCCCCCTTGGAGGACGCCAAGAGACCCAGTACTTC | CASSPLGGRQETQYF
TRBJ2-3 | . | TRBD2 | TRBV5-1 | TGCGCCAGCAGCTTGGTTTCTAGCGGGAGGGCCGCAGATACGCAGTATTTT | CASSLVSSGRAADTQYF
TRBJ1-2 | . | . | TRBV27 | TGTGCCAGCAGTTGGGGCCCGAGCTATGGCTACACCTTC | CASSWGPSYGYTF
TRBJ2-6 | . | TRBD1 | TRBV5-4 | TGTGCCAGCAGCTTTAGGACAGGGACCGGGGCCAACGTCCTGACTTTC | CASSFRTGTGANVLTF
TRBJ2-1 | . | . | TRBV9 | TGTGCCAGCAGCGTACACGACTCACCGCCCTACAATGAGCAGTTCTTC | CASSVHDSPPYNEQFF
TRBJ1-1 | . | TRBD1 | TRBV27 | TGTGCCAGCAGTTTCGGGACAGGGAACACTGAAGCTTTCTTT | CASSFGTGNTEAFF
TRBJ2-7 | . | TRBD2 | TRBV15 | TGTGCCACCAGCAGAGATCCAGCGGGAGGCTACGAGCAGTACTTC | CATSRDPAGGYEQYF
TRBJ2-2 | few | TRBD1 | TRBV6-5 | TGTGCCAGCAGTTACTCACAGGGGACCGGGGAGCTGTTTTTT | CASSYSQGTGELFF
TRBJ1-1 | few | . | TRBV6-5 | TGTGCCAGCAGTTACTCTTTTCCAGTGAACACTGAAGCTTTCTTT | CASSYSFPVNTEAFF
TRBJ2-7 | . | . | TRBV2 | TGTGCCAGCAGTGACGGGAGCCTCTCCTACGAGCAGTACTTC | CASSDGSLSYEQYF
TRBJ2-7 | . | . | TRBV30 | TGTGCCTGGAGCCCAGGGGGGTCCTACGAGCAGTACTTC | CAWSPGGSYEQYF
TRBJ2-7 | . | TRBD1 | TRBV4-2 | TGTGCCAGCAGCCAAAACAGGGGTAGTACGGGCGAGCAGTACTTC | CASSQNRGSTGEQYF
TRBJ2-5 | . | TRBD2 | TRBV5-1 | TGCGCCAGCAGCTCCGGGACTAGCGGACAAGAGACCCAGTACTTC | CASSSGTSGQETQYF
TRBJ2-7 | . | . | TRBV30 | TGTGCCTGGAGTTTTGCCGGTTCCTACGAGCAGTACTTC | CAWSFAGSYEQYF
TRBJ1-4 | . | . | TRBV4-1 | TGCGCCAGCAGCCCTGGACAGCTAAATGAAAAACTGTTTTTT | CASSPGQLNEKLFF
TRBJ2-3 | . | TRBD2 | TRBV7-2 | TGTGCCAGCAGCCCAGCAACTAGCGGGGGCACAGATACGCAGTATTTT | CASSPATSGGTDTQYF
TRBJ2-1 | . | TRBD2 | TRBV7-2 | TGTGCCAGCAGCTTCGGGAGCGGGAGGGCCGGCAATGAGCAGTTCTTC | CASSFGSGRAGNEQFF
TRBJ1-5 | few | . | TRBV28 | TGTGCCAGCACAAGCAATCAGCCCCAGCATTTT | CASTSNQPQHF
TRBJ2-7 | . | TRBD2 | TRBV13 | TGTGCCAGCAGCTTAGGTCCTAGCGGGAGGTACGAGCAGTACTTC | CASSLGPSGRYEQYF
TRBJ1-2 | once | TRBD1 | TRBV5-5 | TGTGCCAGCAGCTTGGGGGGGACAGGGGGCCACTATGGCTACACCTTC | CASSLGGTGGHYGYTF
TRBJ1-2 | . | . | TRBV25-1 | TGTGCCAGCACTACAGGGAACTATGGCTACACCTTC | CASTTGNYGYTF
TRBJ2-7 | few | TRBD1 | TRBV7-9 | TGTTCCAGCAGGGGACAGGGGATCTACGAGCAGTACTTC | CSSRGQGIYEQYF
TRBJ1-1 | . | . | TRBV5-1 | TGCGCCAGCAGCTCCACGTGGGGCGGCACTGAAGCTTTCTTT | CASSSTWGGTEAFF
TRBJ1-1 | few | TRBD1 | TRBV15 | TGTGCCACCAGAACGACAGGGGGCGCCCTGGCTTTCTTT | CATRTTGGALAFF
TRBJ2-3 | . | . | TRBV30 | TGTGCCTGGGCTGTAACAGGCACAGATACGCAGTATTTT | CAWAVTGTDTQYF
TRBJ2-4 | . | TRBD1 | TRBV18 | TGTGCCAGCTCGAGTTGGACAGGGGGCAAAAACATTCAGTACTTC | CASSSWTGGKNIQYF
TRBJ2-2 | . | . | TRBV7-8 | TGTGCCAGCAGTCTAGAGGGGACTCGAAACACCGGGGAGCTGTTTTTT | CASSLEGTRNTGELFF
TRBJ2-2 | . | . | TRBV5-5 | TGTGCCAGCAGCCCGAGATGGGACTTCCGTACCGGGGAGCTGTTTTTT | CASSPRWDFRTGELFF
TRBJ1-2 | . | TRBD1 | TRBV23-1 | TGCGCCAGCAGTCAACCGGACAGGGTAGCATATGGCTACACCTTC | CASSQPDRVAYGYTF
TRBJ2-7 | . | . | TRBV11-2 | TGTGCCAGCAGCTTAGTAACCGCGAGCTCCTACGAGCAGTACTTC | CASSLVTASSYEQYF
TRBJ2-1 | . | . | TRBV5-1 | TGCGCCAGCAGCTTGAATTCTAACAATGAGCAGTTCTTC | CASSLNSNNEQFF
TRBJ1-1 | . | TRBD1 | TRBV20-1 | TGCAGTGCTCAGGGGGACACTGAAGCTTTCTTT | CSAQGDTEAFF
TRBJ2-7 | . | . | TRBV30 | TGTGCCTGGAGTGTAGGGGTCGGAGAGCAGTACTTC | CAWSVGVGEQYF
TRBJ2-3 | medium-sized | TRBD1 | TRBV6-4 | TGTGCCAGCAGTGAAGGACAGGGGGCCACAGATACGCAGTATTTT | CASSEGQGATDTQYF
TRBJ2-7 | . | . | TRBV4-3 | TGCGCCAGCAGCCAAGATCTCGGGAAGGGTTCCTACGAGCAGTACTTC | CASSQDLGKGSYEQYF
TRBJ1-5 | . | . | TRBV9 | TGTGCCAGCAGCGTAGCGAAGGGGATTCAGCCCCAGCATTTT | CASSVAKGIQPQHF
TRBJ2-3 | . | . | TRBV4-1 | TGCGCCAGCAGCCAAGATCGGCTAGCAAGCACAGATACGCAGTATTTT | CASSQDRLASTDTQYF
TRBJ1-4 | . | . | TRBV4-2 | TGTGCCAGCAGCCAAGATTGGGGACTCGCAACTAATGAAAAACTGTTTTTT | CASSQDWGLATNEKLFF
TRBJ1-4 | . | TRBD1 | TRBV10-1 | TGCGCCAGCAGTGAGTCGGAGACAGGGGAGTCGACTAATGAAAAACTGTTTTTT | CASSESETGESTNEKLFF
TRBJ2-3 | once | . | TRBV4-3 | TGCGCCAGCAGCCCAGACCTAAGCACAGATACGCAGTATTTT | CASSPDLSTDTQYF
TRBJ2-5 | . | . | TRBV6-5 | TGTGCCAGCAGTTATGTCGTGAGCGCTGAGACCCAGTACTTC | CASSYVVSAETQYF
TRBJ1-1 | . | . | TRBV9 | TGTGCCAGCAGTGAGGGAGGCAGCACTGAAGCTTTCTTT | CASSEGGSTEAFF